Shown below are 15 T cell receptor beta chains from a single sample sequenced in a study of tumor and adjacent non-tumor tissue in lung cancer. RNA was extracted from bulk tissue without any cell sorting. Three rounds of nested PCR, following a modified ARM-PCR protocol, produced the TCRbeta library. A single record per CDR3 protein comes from TCRdb applying MiXCR to the multiplex PCR reads. Among fewer than 120,000 distinct CDR3 sequences listed, nearly 85% were seen once. Sequenced sample: lung tumor tissue. These receptor sequences come from a man between 65 and 85 years old with non-small cell lung cancer.

The rearrangement links TRBV4-3 to TRBJ2-1, with TRBD2 matching 12 bases. The V and J ends lost 3 bases and 15 bases, in that order; junction bases with no gene match: 15. The CDR3 runs to 16 residues. CDR1 and CDR2 from the germline V gene are LGHNA and YSLEER. CDR3 amino acids: CASSQDTSGRYNVRFF. The CDR3 DNA sequence: TGCGCCAGCAGCCAGGATACTAGCGGGAGGTATAATGTGAGGTTCTTC.

Concerning this clonotype itself: The junction departs from the called germline gene at one end, perhaps through a read error. This chain connects TRBV4-1 to TRBJ2-1; D ambiguous. Germline values: CDR1 MGHRA, CDR2 YSYEKL. This CDR3 is 12 amino acids long. The CDR3 region is CAGSQVGNEQFF. CDR3 sequence (DNA): TGCGCCGGCAGCCAAGTAGGTAATGAGCAGTTCTTC.

As for this clonotype: The junction departs from germline at one end; a sequencing error may be responsible. V is TRBV11-1 and J is TRBJ2-2, with TRBD2 as a possible D gene (5 bases). The germline V gene has CDR1 SGHAT and CDR2 FQDESV (reference sequence). The CDR3 runs 15 residues. The CDR3 here is CASSLAGENTGELFF. CDR3 nucleotide sequence: TGTGCCAGCAGCTTAGCGGGTGAGAACACCGGGGAGCTTTTTTTT.

As regards this clonotype: A read error may produce the germline difference seen at one junction end. The chain is built from TRBV10-1 and TRBJ1-4; TRBD1 might be the D (5 bases). This CDR3 is 14 amino acids long. Germline CDR1 WNHNN, CDR2 SYGVQD (reference sequence). In nucleotides, the CDR3 is TGCGCCACCAGTGAATCCAGGGACGGTGAAAAACTGTTTTTT. It specifies CATSESRDGEKLFF.

Comment on this clonotype: A clone one base away is much larger, so this may be a read error. This chain connects TRBV28 to TRBJ2-7, with unresolved D. CDR3 length: 17 amino acids. CDR1 is MDHEN and CDR2 is SYDVKM in the germline V gene. In DNA, the CDR3 is TGTGCCAGCACTTTATCCGACTTGTTCCATGGTTCCTACGAGCAGTACTTC. Protein sequence: CASTLSDLFHGSYEQYF.

CDR3 sequence reads: CSASDMSYYEQFF. CDR3 nucleotides: TGCAGCGCTTCTGACATGTCCTACTACGAGCAGTTCTTC. The chain carries TRBV29-1 and TRBJ2-7; D gene uncertain. The DNA matches TRBJ2-1 better at its end, which makes the J call doubtful. Germline loops: CDR1 SQVTM, CDR2 ANQGSEA. The CDR3 extends over 13 amino acids.

Concerning this clonotype: Just one base apart from a much larger clone, this may be a read error. This chain connects TRBV7-2 to TRBJ1-3; 7 bases are a match to TRBD1. There are 17 residues in the CDR3. Trimming took 7 bases from V and 2 from J; bases not matched to a gene: 14. Germline CDR1 and CDR2: SGHTA and FQGNSA. CDR3 nucleotide sequence: TGTGCCAGCAACCCCACAGGGGTCTTACCGACTGGAAACACCATATATTTT. Its translation: CASNPTGVLPTGNTIYF.

Notes on this clonotype: This may be a read error, as it is one base from a much larger clone. The chain couples TRBV6-2 or TRBV6-3 to TRBJ2-7; D not resolved. This CDR3 is built from 14 residues. Germline V lookup: CDR1 MNHEY, CDR2 SVGEGT. The V end lost 6 bases, the J end lost 3 bases, and 15 bases lay between the germline ends. CDR3 protein: CASRVTLGFYEQYF. Here the CDR3 DNA reads TGTGCCAGCAGAGTGACGTTGGGGTTCTACGAGCAGTACTTC.

A word on this clonotype: This likely comes from a read error, as the CDR3 has no conserved phenylalanine or tryptophan at its end. J is TRBJ1-2 and V is TRBV6-5; 7 bases align to TRBD1. The CDR3 contains 13 residues. The germline V gene has CDR1 MNHEY and CDR2 SVGAGI. J lost 6 bases, V lost 2 bases, and 3 bases had no gene match. The CDR3 loop is CASSYVQGNGYTL. As DNA, the CDR3 is TGTGCCAGCAGTTACGTACAGGGGAATGGCTACACCTTA.

This clonotype was counted many times. The V gene is TRBV28, the J gene TRBJ2-7; 8 nucleotides agree with TRBD1. The CDR3 is 14 residues long. The V gene end was trimmed by 5 bases and the J gene end by 3 bases; junction bases not matched to a gene: 6. Per the germline V gene, CDR1 is MDHEN and CDR2 is SYDVKM. The CDR3 spells CASSPPGQDYEQYF. CDR3 in DNA: TGTGCCAGCAGTCCCCCGGGACAGGACTACGAGCAGTACTTC. The whole variable domain, filled in from reference TRBV28 and TRBJ2-7, reads DVKVTQSSRYLVKRTGEKVFLECVQDMDHENMFWYRQDPGLGLRLIYFSYDVKMKEKGDIPEGYSVSREKKERFSLILESASTNQTSMYLCASSPPGQDYEQYFGPGTRLTVT.

As concerns this clonotype: This sequence may be a read error, since a much larger clone differs from it by one base. As DNA, the CDR3 is TGTGCCAGCATCACAGAGGGTTCCGGAAAGACCCAGTACTTC. It codes for CASITEGSGKTQYF. The chain recombines TRBV28 with TRBJ2-5; D may be TRBD2 (5 bases). The V end was cut by 7 bases, the J end by 6 bases, with 18 bases between. The CDR3 runs 14 residues. Germline lookup yields CDR1 MDHEN and CDR2 SYDVKM.

A word on this clonotype: Compared with germline, one end of the junction differs, possibly owing to a read error. The V and J genes are TRBV10-2 and TRBJ1-5, with D possibly being TRBD1 (5 bases). The CDR3 covers 16 residues. Germline assignment: CDR1 WSHSY and CDR2 SAAADI. In DNA, the CDR3 is TGCGCCAGGAAAGCCGATAGGGGTGGTAGCGATCAGCCCCAGCATTTT. This gives the protein CARKADRGGSDQPQHF.

Ten or more counts support this clonotype. This chain uses TRBV29-1 with TRBJ1-5, with D perhaps TRBD1 (5 bases). The CDR3 runs to 14 residues. Trimming left V 6 bases short and J 5 bases short, with 17 bases between. The germline V gene encodes CDR1 SQVTM and CDR2 ANQGSEA. The chain's CDR3 is CSVMLWGGDQPQHF. The CDR3 coding sequence is TGCAGCGTGATGCTTTGGGGAGGGGATCAGCCCCAGCATTTT.

In regard to this clonotype: A much bigger clone sits one base away, suggesting this may be a read error. This rearrangement joins TRBV13 to TRBJ2-5; 8 bases align to TRBD2. This CDR3 contains 18 residues. With 5 bases clipped from V and 3 bases from J, the junction kept 17 bases outside the gene matches. In germline, CDR1 is PRHDT, CDR2 FYEKMQ (reference sequence). CDR3 protein: CASSEYRLTGGPKETQYF. CDR3 DNA sequence: TGTGCCAGCAGCGAATACAGACTAACGGGGGGGCCGAAAGAGACCCAGTACTTC. The full variable domain, rest sourced from reference TRBV13 and TRBJ2-5, is AAGVIQSPRHLIKEKRETATLKCYPIPRHDTVYWYQQGPGQDPQFLISFYEKMQSDKGSIPDRFSAQQFSDYHSELNMSSLELGDSALYFCASSEYRLTGGPKETQYFGPGTRLLVL.

Of note for this clonotype: Its ends do not fully match the called genes, so a read error is possible. This rearrangement joins TRBV12-3 or TRBV12-4 to TRBJ2-7; TRBD2 aligns across 11 bases. The CDR3 length is 16 residues. CDR3 DNA: TGCGCCAGCAGTCTAACCAGTAGCGGGAGGGTCAACGAGCAGTACTTC. It specifies CASSLTSSGRVNEQYF.